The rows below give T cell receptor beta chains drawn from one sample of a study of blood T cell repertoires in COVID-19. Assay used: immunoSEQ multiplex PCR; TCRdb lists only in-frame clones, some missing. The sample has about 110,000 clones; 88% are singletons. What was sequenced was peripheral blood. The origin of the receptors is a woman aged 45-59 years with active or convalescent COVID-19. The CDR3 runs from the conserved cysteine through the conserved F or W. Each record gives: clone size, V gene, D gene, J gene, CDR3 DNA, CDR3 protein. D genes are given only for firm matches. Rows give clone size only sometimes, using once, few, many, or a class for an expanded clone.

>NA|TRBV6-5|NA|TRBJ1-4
TGTGCCAGCAGTTCTCTCAGGGGCTCTAATGAAAAACTGTTTTTT
CASSSLRGSNEKLFF
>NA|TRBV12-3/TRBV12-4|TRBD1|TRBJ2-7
TGTGCCAGCAGTTTCGACAGGGGGGGTGAGCAGTACTTC
CASSFDRGGEQYF
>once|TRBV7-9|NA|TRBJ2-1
TGTGCCAGCAGCCCAGAGGTCGATGAGCAGTTCTTC
CASSPEVDEQFF
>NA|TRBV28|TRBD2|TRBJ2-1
TGTGCCAGCAGTTCCCGGACTAGTAGGCTGTTCTTC
CASSSRTSRLFF
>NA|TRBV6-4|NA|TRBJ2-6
TGTGCCAGCAGCAACAGTGCCTCTGGGGCCAACGTCCTGACTTTC
CASSNSASGANVLTF
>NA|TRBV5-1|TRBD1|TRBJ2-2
TGCGCCAGCAGCATTACAGGGGTAGAGGAGCTGTTTTTT
CASSITGVEELFF
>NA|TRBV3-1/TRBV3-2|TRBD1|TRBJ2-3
TGTGCCAGCAGTCAGACAGGGCCTAGCACAGATACGCAGTATTTT
CASSQTGPSTDTQYF
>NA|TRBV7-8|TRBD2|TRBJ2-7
TGTGCCAGCAGCTTGCGGGAGGGCTCCTACGAGCAGTACTTC
CASSLREGSYEQYF
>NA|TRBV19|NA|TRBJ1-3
TGTGCCAGTAGTCCAACAGGGAAGACTGGAAACACCATATATTTT
CASSPTGKTGNTIYF
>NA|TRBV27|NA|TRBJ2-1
TGTGCCAGCAGTTTGACAGGTGCACCCTACAATGAGCAGTTCTTC
CASSLTGAPYNEQFF
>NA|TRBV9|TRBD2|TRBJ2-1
TGTGCCAGCAGCGCGGTTCCGATAGCGGGATCCACGGATGAGCAGTTCTTC
CASSAVPIAGSTDEQFF
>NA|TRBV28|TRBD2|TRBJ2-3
TGTGCCAGCACCATGCGGGTAGGGCTAGCGGGATCAGATACGCAGTATTTT
CASTMRVGLAGSDTQYF
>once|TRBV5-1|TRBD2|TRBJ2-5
TGCGCCAGCAGCTTCCTTCGGGCTAGCGGGAGGGTACCCCACCAGACCCAGTACTTC
CASSFLRASGRVPHQTQYF
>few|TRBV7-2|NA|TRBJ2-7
TGTGCCAGCAGTTATAGCTCCTACGAGCAGTACTTC
CASSYSSYEQYF
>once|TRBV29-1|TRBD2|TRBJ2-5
TGCAGCGCCCAAAGGGGACTAGCGGGAGGCGAGACCCAGTACTTC
CSAQRGLAGGETQYF
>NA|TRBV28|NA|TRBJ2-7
TGTGCCAGCAGCCCACTCGCCGAGTTCTACGAGCAGTACTTC
CASSPLAEFYEQYF
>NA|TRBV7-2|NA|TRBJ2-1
TGTGCCAGCAGCACCACTAGCTCCTACAATGAGCAGTTCTTC
CASSTTSSYNEQFF
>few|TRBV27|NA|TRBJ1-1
TGTGCCAGCAGTTTATCGGGGGGGACGGCTTTCTTT
CASSLSGGTAFF
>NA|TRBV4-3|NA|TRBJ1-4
TGCGCCAGCAGCCAAGCATCGGCCTCGGGCGGGAATGAAAAACTGTTTTTT
CASSQASASGGNEKLFF
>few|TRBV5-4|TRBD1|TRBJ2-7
TGTGCCAGCAGCTCAAGGGACAGCTATAACTACGAGCAGTACTTC
CASSSRDSYNYEQYF
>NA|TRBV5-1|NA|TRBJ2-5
TGCGCCAGCAGCTTTTCAGGGGATTTAGAGACCCAGTACTTC
CASSFSGDLETQYF
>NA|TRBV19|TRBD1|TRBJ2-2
TGTGCCAGTAGTATTAAGGGGGCCACCGGGGAGCTGTTTTTT
CASSIKGATGELFF
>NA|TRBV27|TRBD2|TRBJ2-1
TGTGCCAGCAGCCTCCGGGGGGGGCACTACAATGAGCAGTTCTTC
CASSLRGGHYNEQFF
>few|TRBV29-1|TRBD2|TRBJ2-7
TGCAGCGTTGAGGGACTAGCGGGGGGGAAGGAGTACTTC
CSVEGLAGGKEYF
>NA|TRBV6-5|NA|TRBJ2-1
TGTGCCAGCAGTTACTTTGCAGGGGCCTACAATGAGCAGTTCTTC
CASSYFAGAYNEQFF
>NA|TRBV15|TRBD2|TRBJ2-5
TGTGCCACCAGCAGAGATTTGAACGCTCGACTAGCGGGACGCCCCCCAGAGACCCAGTACTTC
CATSRDLNARLAGRPPETQYF
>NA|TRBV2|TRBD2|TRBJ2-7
TGTGCCAGCCTCCCCCATCTAGCGGGCGGTCGCGAGCAGTACTTC
CASLPHLAGGREQYF
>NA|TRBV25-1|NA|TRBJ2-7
TGTGCCAGCAGTGAATATGGGGAGTGGGGCTACGAGCAGTACTTC
CASSEYGEWGYEQYF
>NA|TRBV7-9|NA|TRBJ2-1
TGTGCCAGCAGCTTAGAGGAGGATAATGAGCAGTTCTTC
CASSLEEDNEQFF
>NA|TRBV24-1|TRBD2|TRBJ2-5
TGTGCCACCAGTGTGACGACCGGGACTAGCGGGTTGCCCCAAGAGACCCAGTACTTC
CATSVTTGTSGLPQETQYF
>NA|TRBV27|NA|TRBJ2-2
TGTGCCAGCCGTAGCGGTACGAACACCGGGGAGCTGTTTTTT
CASRSGTNTGELFF
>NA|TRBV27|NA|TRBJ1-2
TGTGCCAGCAGTTTATCGGGGGGTTCTAACTATGGCTACACCTTC
CASSLSGGSNYGYTF
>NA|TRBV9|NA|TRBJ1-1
TGTGCCAGCAGCATAACCCCGGGAAGGGGAGGCACTGAAGCTTTCTTT
CASSITPGRGGTEAFF
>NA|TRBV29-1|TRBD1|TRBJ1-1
TGCAGCGTTGCCGGGACAGGGGGCAACACTGAAGCTTTCTTT
CSVAGTGGNTEAFF
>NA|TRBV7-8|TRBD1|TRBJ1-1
TGTGCCAGCAGCTACCCGTCCGGACAGGGGTTCACTGAAGCTTTCTTT
CASSYPSGQGFTEAFF
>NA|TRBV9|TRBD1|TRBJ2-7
TGTGCCAGCAGCAACCCGGGACAGGGCCCCAACGAGCAGTACTTC
CASSNPGQGPNEQYF
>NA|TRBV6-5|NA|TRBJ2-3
TGTGCCAGCAACCAAGGGGGACGTAATACGCAGTATTTT
CASNQGGRNTQYF
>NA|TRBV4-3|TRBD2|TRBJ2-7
TGCGCCAGCAGCCAAGAACACCTAGCGGGAGGGCCGCGGTACTTC
CASSQEHLAGGPRYF
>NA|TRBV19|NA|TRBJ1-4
TGTGCCAGTAGTATCAGCGGGGGCTGGGGTGAAAAACTGTTTTTT
CASSISGGWGEKLFF
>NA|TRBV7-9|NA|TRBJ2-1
TGTGCCAGCAGACCCACAGGGGGGGGTGAGCAGTTCTTC
CASRPTGGGEQFF
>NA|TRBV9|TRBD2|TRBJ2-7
TGTGCCAGCAGCCCCCGGACTAGCGGGAGTATGTCCTACGAGCAGTACTTC
CASSPRTSGSMSYEQYF